This T cell receptor beta chain is from a study of CD8 T cells in ankylosing spondylitis. Study-level points and caveats: About 8 highly homologous variants formed a TCR beta motif that appeared characteristic of ankylosing spondylitis blood.

This clonotype has a count of ten or more. Its target is not known. V shed 4 bases and J shed 15 bases, with 13 bases lying between them. This CDR3 contains 11 residues. Germline loops: CDR1 SNHLY, CDR2 FYNNEI. TCRdb processed the 5' RACE reads anew with MiXCR; each CDR3 protein has one entry. The sample has tens of thousands of distinct CDR3 sequences, about 8.1% seen once. V is TRBV2 and J is TRBJ2-1, with TRBD1 as a possible D gene (5 bases). The material sequenced was blood, either unsorted or a sorted T cell fraction (not recorded which). This receptor was obtained from a male donor with ankylosing spondylitis. DNA for the CDR3: TGTGCCAGCAGTGCAGGGCCCCCTCGGTTCTTC. Amino acid sequence: CASSAGPPRFF.